The source of this T cell receptor (beta chain) is a study of cytomegalovirus exposure and HLA in healthy donors (dated by TCRdb to about 2017). Study-wide context: An earlier analysis of 587 of the donors reported about 290 Gb of sequence data and 100 million to 130 million unique TCR beta sequences from some 180 million T cells. A later genetic analysis used genome-wide SNP genotypes for about three fifths of the roughly 700 donors, treating that subset as a discovery cohort. The genetic ancestry cluster associated with self-reported Caucasian donors included about 84% of the roughly 400 genotyped donors. In addition to the first cohort of 666 subjects, a separate validation cohort of 120 different subjects was used. All discovery cohort repertoires had been generated using a single sequencing platform. Across some 400 genotyped donors of the cohort, an average of about 200,000 unique TCR beta nucleotide sequences per donor were sequenced, and roughly 20% of those sequences were non-productive. An early release that covered fewer than 750 HLA-typed donors contained about 290 gigabases of sequencing data and 85 million to 100 million unique TCR sequences. The study was designed to test whether signatures of past pathogen exposure could be identified by cataloging public T cell receptors. An earlier analysis of approximately 500 of the donors applied high-throughput TCR beta sequencing to assess whether each TCR beta V gene segment acted as functional or pseudogenic. To predict cytomegalovirus infection status, the study brought together high-throughput TCR immunosequencing, statistical association of individual TCRs with disease status, and machine learning. Donor age, sex, ethnicity and CMV serostatus were compiled alongside the repertoire data. In the later analysis, no new phenotypic data were used to find candidate immune exposures; instead, reliance was placed on TCR beta sequences and their occurrence across donors. Because of strong linkage in the cohort, roughly 5 DR-DQ haplotypes were treated as single units for association and clustering. Typing coverage varied by locus: about 620-630 donors for A, B, C, DRB1 and DQB1; about 520 for DQA1; nearly 610 for DPA1; around 490 for DPB1. HLA typing covered class I and class II loci at four-digit resolution. A later analysis re-examined previously published TCR beta repertoires from over 500 donors and added high-resolution HLA genotyping to investigate patterns of TCR occurrence. Using immunosequencing, the study profiled T cell repertoires from 550 to 750 subjects and related those repertoires to cytomegalovirus serostatus. What the research found in general, with its limitations: In a later genetic analysis, a missense DCLRE1C variant was associated with V-gene and J-gene trimming of TCR beta chains, and the association was replicated in an independent cohort. The 87-base-pair reads could not distinguish some IMGT-functional V segments, including TRBV6-2 and TRBV6-3, so those segments were excluded. Strong co-occurrence of HLA alleles, especially DR and DQ, made assigning TCR associations to individual alleles difficult. Correlated functional status among segregating V segments might reflect linkage disequilibrium, but an unknown experimental factor could not be ruled out. In an earlier analysis of fewer than 750 of the donors, most TCR beta V segments were observed in productive rearrangements about 87% or about 30% of the time, broadly matching IMGT annotations. It was suggested by the authors that the approach could potentially be generalized to other disease states and immunological phenotypes. This cohort had only TCR beta chains sequenced, and the lack of alpha or paired-chain data limited which features could be detected. Most TCR sequences were observed very rarely across donors, whereas some public TCRs were present in many individuals. A cluster of highly shared sequence variants was judged likely to represent a technical artifact of the sequencing pipeline. In a later analysis, several top co-occurrence clusters were reported to appear linked to parvovirus B19, influenza, CMV and Epstein-Barr virus. Most CMV-associated TCR beta chains appeared to be HLA-restricted in a later analysis, and the HLA associations seemed to be driven largely by CMV exposure. In both the original and validation cohorts, the classifier was reported to diagnose cytomegalovirus status with high specificity and sensitivity. CMV serostatus was the only immune exposure information available for the cohort. The study listed 164 TCR beta chains as associated with cytomegalovirus. Because counts were too low, some 17 rarely observed V segments, including chromosome 9 orphons, were left out of the earlier analysis of approximately 580 of the donors. Because some donors lacked HLA typing at each locus, the association tests relied only on the typed subset. A further reported finding was that TCR beta sequences accurately predicted the HLA-A and HLA-B alleles for most subjects in the first cohort. A later analysis associated 16,951 TCR beta sequences with specific HLA alleles at a false discovery rate of 0.05. The presence/absence analyses assumed that sequencing depth was roughly uniform across donors, and that assumption may not be true. According to a later analysis, TCR association rates differed among HLA loci, with DRB1 alleles showing the most associated TCRs and HLA-C alleles showing the fewest. In a later genetic analysis, fewer N-insertions in productive TCRs were reported among donors in an Asian-associated ancestry cluster than the roughly 700-donor mean. In vitro tests confirmed that a few of the cytomegalovirus-associated TCR beta chains recognize cytomegalovirus antigens. Compared with equally common non-associated chains, HLA-associated TCR beta chains in a later analysis were more clonally expanded and had lower generation probabilities.

Taken from the germline V gene, the CDR1 and CDR2 loops are MNHNS and SASEGT. Including the terminal cysteine and phenylalanine, the CDR3 comprises 11 residues. Just CDR3 DNA is preserved here, 33 bases in frame from base 1. The cohort consisted of some 730 healthy bone marrow donors. At the time of sampling, every cohort member was nominally healthy, though immune exposures that went unrecorded were likely present. The donor was CMV seropositive and was included in the group of 300 or so seropositive cohort members. A peripheral blood sample was provided by each donor, and peripheral blood mononuclear cells were used for TCR beta sequencing. Genomic DNA extraction from the blood cell samples was performed with the Qiagen DNeasy Blood Extraction Kit. The library was produced with the immunoSEQ multiplex PCR assay. For the multiplex PCR, a mixture combining 60 forward primers for TCR Vbeta segments and 13 reverse primers for TCR Jbeta segments was used. A multiplex PCR assay on genomic DNA amplified the CDR3 region of rearranged TCR beta genes. On the Illumina HiSeq System, the amplified TCR beta libraries were sequenced as 87-base-pair reads. In the source study's methods: A later analysis tallied some 79 million unique TCR beta chains across the approximately 670 repertoires, and around 9.9 million of those chains were shared by two or more donors. To remove PCR and sequencing errors, raw reads were error-corrected and collapsed into unique sequences using a nearest-neighbor algorithm that merged closely related sequences. V, D and J gene segments were assigned by aligning CDR3 sequences to IMGT reference sequences. For a sequence to be retained, a match of at least six nucleotides to both a V gene segment and a J gene segment was required. A rearrangement was called productive if the CDR3 had no stop codons and remained in frame with V and J, and every other rearrangement was called non-productive. CDR3 was defined according to IMGT convention as the region running from the second conserved V-encoded cysteine to the conserved J-encoded phenylalanine. The earlier analysis of approximately 590 of the donors excluded any sequence lacking an unambiguous match to a single V gene segment. An earlier analysis of 450 to 650 of the donors called V segments functional above 56.7% productive rearrangements and segregating when the between-donor standard deviation exceeded 5%. A statistical classification framework was developed to diagnose cytomegalovirus status using the catalog of TCR beta chain sequences. V and J gene assignment, in a later analysis, came from comparing TCR nucleotide sequences with IMGT/GENE-DB human TR gene sequences. The TCRdist pipeline was used in a later analysis to assign CDR3 sequences and most-parsimonious VDJ recombination scenarios. In a later analysis, each TCR beta chain was defined by its CDR3 amino acid sequence together with its V-gene family, and reads without a unique V-gene family were excluded. In a later analysis, fewer than 600 highly shared, low-generation-probability nucleotide sequences were removed to address suspected cross-contamination and a sequencing artifact. In a later analysis, a clonal expansion index for each public chain was calculated from normalized within-repertoire ranks of inferred template counts. A later analysis computed generation probabilities with a VDJ recombination model fitted to out-of-frame rearrangements, and checked the results against IGoR. Hypergeometric tests were used in a later analysis to score TCR-TCR, TCR-HLA and TCR-CMV co-occurrence, with a repertoire-size bias correction applied to the TCR pairs. A later analysis estimated false discovery rates by permuting HLA or CMV assignments 20 times. In a later analysis, co-occurring TCRs were grouped with DBSCAN, and TCRdist sequence similarity was added when clustering was performed within HLA-allele-positive subsets. Repertoires with fewer than 30,000 or more than 120,000 public chains, plus five repertoires with anomalous nucleotide sharing, were excluded from co-occurrence clustering. TCRdb holds this immuneACCESS table with in-frame rearrangements only. Some clones are missing; in checked studies, unresolved V genes explain under half, and the rest has no known cause. V, J and clone size derive from that table, while D and trimming were established from the DNA sequence. The sample table includes roughly 100,000 clones. About 16% of the sample comes from the top ten.

To note about this clone: No antigen is known for it. A read error may account for a junction end that differs from germline.

This chain is built from TRBV6-1 and TRBJ1-4, with 7 bases matching TRBD1. What was sequenced was PBMCs. The receptor was derived from a man aged 50 or older in good health and CMV-seropositive. This receptor has the CDR3 CASSEGRDSIF. The nucleotide sequence reads as follows: TGTGCCAGCAGTGAAGGACGGGACAGCATTTTT.